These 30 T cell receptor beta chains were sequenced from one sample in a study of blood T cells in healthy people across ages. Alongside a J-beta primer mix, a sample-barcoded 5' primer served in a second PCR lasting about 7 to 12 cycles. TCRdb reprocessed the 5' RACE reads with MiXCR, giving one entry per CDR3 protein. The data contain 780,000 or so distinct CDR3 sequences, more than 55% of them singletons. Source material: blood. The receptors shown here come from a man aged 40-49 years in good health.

The DNA of the CDR3 is TGTGCCAGCAGTGAAGACTTGGGCCAGGGGAATTCACCCCTCCACTTT. This sequence encodes CASSEDLGQGNSPLHF. The V call is TRBV2, the J call TRBJ1-6; tentative D call: TRBD1 (6 bases). The CDR3 covers 16 residues. V lost 1 base and J 7 bases, leaving 14 bases between the germline ends. CDR1 and CDR2 (germline): SNHLY, FYNNEI.

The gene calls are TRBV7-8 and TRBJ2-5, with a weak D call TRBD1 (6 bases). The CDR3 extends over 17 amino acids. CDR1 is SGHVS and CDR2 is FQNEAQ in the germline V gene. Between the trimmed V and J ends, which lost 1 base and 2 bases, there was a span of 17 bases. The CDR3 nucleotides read TGTGCCAGCAGCTTAGGAAGTCAGACAGGCTGGCAAGAGACCCAGTACTTC. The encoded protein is CASSLGSQTGWQETQYF.

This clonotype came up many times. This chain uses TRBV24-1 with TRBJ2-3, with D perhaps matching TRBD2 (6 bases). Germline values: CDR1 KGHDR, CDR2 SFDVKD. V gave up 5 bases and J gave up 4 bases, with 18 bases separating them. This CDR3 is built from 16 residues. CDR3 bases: TGTGCCACCAGTGGGGCGGGGTCCGGCCCCCCAGATACGCAGTATTTT. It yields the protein CATSGAGSGPPDTQYF.

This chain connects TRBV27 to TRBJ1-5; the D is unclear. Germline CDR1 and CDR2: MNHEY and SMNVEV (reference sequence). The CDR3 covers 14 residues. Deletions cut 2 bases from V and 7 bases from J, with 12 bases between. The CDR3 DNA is TGTGCCAGCAGTTTAGGGAGCCCTCACCAGCCCCAGCATTTT. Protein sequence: CASSLGSPHQPQHF.

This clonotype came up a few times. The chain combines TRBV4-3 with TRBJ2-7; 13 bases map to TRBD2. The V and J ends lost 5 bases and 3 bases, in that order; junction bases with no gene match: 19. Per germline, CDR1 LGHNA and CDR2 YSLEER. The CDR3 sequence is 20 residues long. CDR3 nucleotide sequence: TGCGCCAGCAGCGAAAGGTCATGGACTAGCGGGAGCCGGTTTGGCTACGAGCAGTACTTC. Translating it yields CASSERSWTSGSRFGYEQYF.

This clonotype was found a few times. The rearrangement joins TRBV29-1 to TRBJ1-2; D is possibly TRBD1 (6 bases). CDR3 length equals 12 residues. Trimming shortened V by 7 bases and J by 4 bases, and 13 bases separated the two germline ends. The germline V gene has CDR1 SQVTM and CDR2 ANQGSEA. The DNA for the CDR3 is TGCAGCGCTTGGGACACGGTCTATGGCTACACCTTC. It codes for CSAWDTVYGYTF.

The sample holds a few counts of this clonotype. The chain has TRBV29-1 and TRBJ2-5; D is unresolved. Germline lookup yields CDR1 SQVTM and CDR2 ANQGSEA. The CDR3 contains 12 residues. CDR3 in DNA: TGCGGCACGAAGACAAACCAAGAGACCCAGTACTTC. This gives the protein CGTKTNQETQYF.

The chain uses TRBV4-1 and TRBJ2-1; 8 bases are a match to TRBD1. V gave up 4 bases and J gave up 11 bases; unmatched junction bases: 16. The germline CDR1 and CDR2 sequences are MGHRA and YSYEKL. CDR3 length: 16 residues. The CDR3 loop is CASSLSPGGRGDKQFF. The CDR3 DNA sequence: TGCGCCAGCAGCCTTTCCCCAGGGGGCAGGGGGGATAAGCAGTTCTTC.

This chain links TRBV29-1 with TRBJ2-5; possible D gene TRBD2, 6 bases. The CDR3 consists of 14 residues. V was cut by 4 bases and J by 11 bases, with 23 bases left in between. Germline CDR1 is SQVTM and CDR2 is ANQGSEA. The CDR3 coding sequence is TGCAGCGTTGTTCGCGGGGAACTAGATTATGAGCAGTACTTC. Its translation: CSVVRGELDYEQYF.

CDR3 nucleotides: TGCGCCAGCAGCTCAGAGACAGGGCGGGAAGCTTTCTTT. This codes for CASSSETGREAFF. The chain uses TRBV5-1 and TRBJ1-1; 7 nucleotides agree with TRBD1. CDR1 and CDR2 (germline): SGHRS, YFSETQ. V lost 3 bases and J lost 8; bases outside the gene matches: 7. The CDR3 has 13 residues.

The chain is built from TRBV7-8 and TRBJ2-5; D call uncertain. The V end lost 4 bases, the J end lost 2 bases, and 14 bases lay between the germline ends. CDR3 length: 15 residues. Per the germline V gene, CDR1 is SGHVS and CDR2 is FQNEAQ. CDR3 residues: CASSSLGNQQETQYF. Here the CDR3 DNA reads TGTGCCAGCAGCTCCCTGGGGAACCAGCAAGAGACCCAGTACTTC.

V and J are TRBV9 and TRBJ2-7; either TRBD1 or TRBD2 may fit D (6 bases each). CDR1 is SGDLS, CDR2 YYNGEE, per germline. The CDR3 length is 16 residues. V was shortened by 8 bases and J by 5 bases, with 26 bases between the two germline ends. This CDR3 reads CAREIPGASATDEQYF. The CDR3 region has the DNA TGTGCCAGGGAGATTCCAGGGGCTAGCGCTACCGACGAGCAGTACTTC.

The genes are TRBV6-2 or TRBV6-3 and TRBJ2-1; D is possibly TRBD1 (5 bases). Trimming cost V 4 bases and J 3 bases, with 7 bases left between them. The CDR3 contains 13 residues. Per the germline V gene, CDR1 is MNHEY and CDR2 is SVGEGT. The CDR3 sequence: CASSLTVYNEQFF. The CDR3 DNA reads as TGTGCCAGCAGTTTGACAGTCTACAATGAGCAGTTCTTC.

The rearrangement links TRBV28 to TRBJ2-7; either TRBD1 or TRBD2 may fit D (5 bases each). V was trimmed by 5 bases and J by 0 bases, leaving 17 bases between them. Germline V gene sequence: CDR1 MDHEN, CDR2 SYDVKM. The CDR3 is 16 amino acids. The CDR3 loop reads CASSASPWDGSYEQYF. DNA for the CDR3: TGTGCCAGCAGTGCCTCCCCCTGGGACGGCTCCTACGAGCAGTACTTC.

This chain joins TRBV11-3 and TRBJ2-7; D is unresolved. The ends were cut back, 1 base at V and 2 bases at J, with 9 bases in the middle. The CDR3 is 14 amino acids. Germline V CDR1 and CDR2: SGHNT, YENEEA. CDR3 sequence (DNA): TGTGCCAGCAGCTTAGGCCCTGAACCCTACGAGCAGTACTTC. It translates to CASSLGPEPYEQYF.

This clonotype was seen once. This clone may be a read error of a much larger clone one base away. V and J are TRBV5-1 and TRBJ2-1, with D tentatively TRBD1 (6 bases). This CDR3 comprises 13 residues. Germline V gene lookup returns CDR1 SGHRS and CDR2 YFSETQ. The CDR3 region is CAGSLDRDNEQFF. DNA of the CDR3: TGCGCCGGCAGCTTGGACAGAGACAATGAGCAGTTCTTC.

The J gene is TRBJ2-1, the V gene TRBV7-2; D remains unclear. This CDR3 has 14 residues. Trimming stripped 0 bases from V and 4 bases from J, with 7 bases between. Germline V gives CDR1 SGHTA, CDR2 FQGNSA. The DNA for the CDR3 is TGTGCCAGCAGCTTAGCCCTAGAGTACAATGAGCAGTTCTTC. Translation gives CASSLALEYNEQFF.

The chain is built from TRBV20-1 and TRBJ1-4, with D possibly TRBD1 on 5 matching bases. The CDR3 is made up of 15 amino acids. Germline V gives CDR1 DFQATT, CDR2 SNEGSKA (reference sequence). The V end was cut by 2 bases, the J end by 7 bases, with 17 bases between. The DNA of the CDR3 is TGCAGTGCTAGACATCCGGGGCTACGGGGTGAAAAACTGTTTTTT. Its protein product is CSARHPGLRGEKLFF.

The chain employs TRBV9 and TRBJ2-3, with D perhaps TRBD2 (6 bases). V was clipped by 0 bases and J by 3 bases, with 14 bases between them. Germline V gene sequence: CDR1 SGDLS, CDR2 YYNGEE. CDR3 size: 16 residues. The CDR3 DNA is TGTGCCAGCAGCGTAGCTCCTAGCGCCCTTACAGATACGCAGTATTTT. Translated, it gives CASSVAPSALTDTQYF.

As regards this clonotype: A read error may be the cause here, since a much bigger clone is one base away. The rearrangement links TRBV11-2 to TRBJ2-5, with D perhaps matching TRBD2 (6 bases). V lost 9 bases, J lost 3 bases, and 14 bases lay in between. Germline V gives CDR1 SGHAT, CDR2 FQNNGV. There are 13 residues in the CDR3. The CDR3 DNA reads TGTGCCAGTGCTAGGGCTAGCGAAGAGACCCAGTACTTC. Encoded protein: CASARASEETQYF.

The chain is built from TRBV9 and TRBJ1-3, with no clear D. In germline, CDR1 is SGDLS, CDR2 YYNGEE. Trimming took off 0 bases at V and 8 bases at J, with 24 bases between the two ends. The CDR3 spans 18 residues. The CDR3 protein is CASSVDPPGATKGDTIYF. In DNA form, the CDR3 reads TGTGCCAGCAGCGTAGACCCTCCCGGCGCAACTAAAGGAGACACCATATATTTT.

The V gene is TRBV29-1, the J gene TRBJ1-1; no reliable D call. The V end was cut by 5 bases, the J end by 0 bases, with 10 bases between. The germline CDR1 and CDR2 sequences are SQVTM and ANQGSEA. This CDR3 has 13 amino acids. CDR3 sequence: CSVHDSLNTEAFF. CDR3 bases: TGCAGCGTTCACGATTCCCTGAACACTGAAGCTTTCTTT.

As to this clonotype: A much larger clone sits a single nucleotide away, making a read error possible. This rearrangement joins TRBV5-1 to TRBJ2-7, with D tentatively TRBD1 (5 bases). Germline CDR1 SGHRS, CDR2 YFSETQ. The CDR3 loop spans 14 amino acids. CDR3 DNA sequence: TGCGCCAGCAGCTTGGACAGGAGCTCCTACGGGCAGTACTTC. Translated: CASSLDRSSYGQYF.

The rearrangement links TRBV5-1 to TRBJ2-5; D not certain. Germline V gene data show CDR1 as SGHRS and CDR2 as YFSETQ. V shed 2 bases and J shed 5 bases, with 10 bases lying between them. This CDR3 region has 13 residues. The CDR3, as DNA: TGCGCCAGCAGCTTAATACAGTTGGAGACCCAGTACTTC. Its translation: CASSLIQLETQYF.

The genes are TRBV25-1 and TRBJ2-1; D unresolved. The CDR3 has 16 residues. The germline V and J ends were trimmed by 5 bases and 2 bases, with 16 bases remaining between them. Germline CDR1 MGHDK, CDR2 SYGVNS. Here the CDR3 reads CASSRRSSNPYNEQFF. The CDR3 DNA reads TGTGCCAGCAGTCGACGGAGTAGTAACCCCTACAATGAGCAGTTCTTC.

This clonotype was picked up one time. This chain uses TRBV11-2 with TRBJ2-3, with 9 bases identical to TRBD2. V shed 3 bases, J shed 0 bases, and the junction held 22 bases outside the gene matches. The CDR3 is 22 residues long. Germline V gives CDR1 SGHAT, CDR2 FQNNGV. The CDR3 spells CASSFGPTPFSSGDSSTDTQYF. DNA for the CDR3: TGTGCCAGCAGCTTTGGTCCCACCCCCTTTTCTAGCGGGGATTCTAGCACAGATACGCAGTATTTT.

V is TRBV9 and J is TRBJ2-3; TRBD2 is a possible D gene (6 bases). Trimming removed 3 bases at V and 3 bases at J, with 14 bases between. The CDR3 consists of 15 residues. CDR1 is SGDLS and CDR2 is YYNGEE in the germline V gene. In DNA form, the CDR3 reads TGTGCCAGCAGCGCAGGCCGGGGAGGAACAGATACGCAGTATTTT. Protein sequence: CASSAGRGGTDTQYF.

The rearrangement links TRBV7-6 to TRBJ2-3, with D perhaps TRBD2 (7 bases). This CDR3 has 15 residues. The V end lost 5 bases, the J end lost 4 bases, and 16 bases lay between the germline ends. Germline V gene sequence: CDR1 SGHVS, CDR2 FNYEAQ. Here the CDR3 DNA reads TGTGCCAGCAGCCCAGAGGGGGGGCGAGCAGATACGCAGTATTTT. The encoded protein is CASSPEGGRADTQYF. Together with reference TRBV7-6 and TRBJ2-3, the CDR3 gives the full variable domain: GAGVSQSPRYKVTKRGQDVALRCDPISGHVSLYWYRQALGQGPEFLTYFNYEAQQDKSGLPNDRFSAERPEGSISTLTIQRTEQRDSAMYRCASSPEGGRADTQYFGPGTRLTVL.

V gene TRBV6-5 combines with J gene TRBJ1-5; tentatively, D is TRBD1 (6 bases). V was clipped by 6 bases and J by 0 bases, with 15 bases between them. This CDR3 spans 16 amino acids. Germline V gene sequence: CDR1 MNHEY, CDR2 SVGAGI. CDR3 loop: CASRSRGPISNQPQHF. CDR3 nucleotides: TGTGCCAGCAGGAGCCGGGGGCCAATTAGCAATCAGCCCCAGCATTTT.

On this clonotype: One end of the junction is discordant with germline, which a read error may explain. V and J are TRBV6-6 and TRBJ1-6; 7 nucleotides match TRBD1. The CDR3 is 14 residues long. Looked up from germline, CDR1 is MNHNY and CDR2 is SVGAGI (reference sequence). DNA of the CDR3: TGTGCCAGCAGGGCAAGACAGGGCAATTCACCCCCCCACTTT. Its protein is CASRARQGNSPPHF.